These 18 T cell receptor beta chains share one sample of origin, sequenced in a study of low-dose radiotherapy and immunotherapy resistance in tumors (dated by TCRdb to 2022 to 2024). The intended sense of this specimen's time point label: before trial treatment. The reads were generated on an Illumina MiniSeq. TCRs were amplified with Phusion for roughly 19 PCR cycles, with a constant-region primer paired with the adapter attached to the V primers. TCRdb reprocessed the public reads (quality trimming at Q25 with fastp, clone calling with MiXCR) and kept in-frame beta chains. Every distinct CDR3 protein forms one entry, paired with its most common genes and DNA. In this sample the table shows approximately 47,000 distinct CDR3 sequences, roughly 12% of which occur a single time. The top ten clonotypes cover roughly 6.4% of the sample. The sample here was PBMCs, taken before treatment. The receptors were gathered from a female donor with ovarian cancer.

This clonotype was seen many times. CDR3: CASSQELAGGLGELFF. As DNA, the CDR3 is TGTGCCAGCAGCCAAGAACTAGCGGGAGGACTCGGGGAGCTGTTTTTT. The chain joins TRBV4-2 to TRBJ2-2, with 12 bases that match TRBD2. V trimming: 0 bases; J trimming: 7 bases; junction bases outside the gene matches: 3. Germline loops: CDR1 LGHNA, CDR2 YNFKEQ. There are 16 residues in the CDR3.

This clonotype has a count of ten or more. This chain's CDR3 is CASSFRWGGEAFF. CDR3 nucleotide sequence: TGTGCCAGCAGTTTCCGGTGGGGCGGTGAAGCTTTCTTT. The rearrangement links TRBV27 to TRBJ1-1, with a tentative D call TRBD1 (5 bases). The germline V gene encodes CDR1 MNHEY and CDR2 SMNVEV (reference sequence). This CDR3 comprises 13 residues. V gave up 3 bases and J gave up 7 bases, with 12 bases separating them.

The V call is TRBV28, the J call TRBJ2-7; 9 bases are shared with TRBD1. The CDR3 runs 15 residues. With 4 bases clipped from V and 6 bases from J, the junction kept 10 bases outside the gene matches. Germline-derived CDR1 and CDR2 are MDHEN and SYDVKM. In nucleotides, the CDR3 is TGTGCCAGCAGTTACCTCGGGACAGGGTTTGGCGAGCAGTACTTC. This codes for CASSYLGTGFGEQYF.

This clonotype was counted many times. This chain joins TRBV6-6 and TRBJ2-7; 10 nucleotides align to TRBD2. The V gene's germline CDR1 is MNHNY and CDR2 SVGAGI (reference sequence). J gave up 2 bases and V 0 bases, and 1 base lay outside the gene matches. The CDR3 spans 15 residues. The CDR3 DNA is TGTGCCAGCAGTTACTCGAGCGGGGGGGCCTACGAGCAGTACTTC. Translation gives CASSYSSGGAYEQYF.

This clonotype was counted between two and nine times. The chain carries TRBV5-1 and TRBJ2-7; the D is unclear. This CDR3 has 15 residues. The V end was cut by 4 bases, the J end by 5 bases, with 19 bases between. Germline lookup yields CDR1 SGHRS and CDR2 YFSETQ. The CDR3 DNA follows: TGCGCCAGCAGCCTAGGGTCTTCGGGCAGGAACGAGCAGTACTTC. Amino acids: CASSLGSSGRNEQYF. Full variable domain (outside the CDR3, taken from reference TRBV5-1 and TRBJ2-7): KAGVTQTPRYLIKTRGQQVTLSCSPISGHRSVSWYQQTPGQGLQFLFEYFSETQRNKGNFPGRFSGRQFSNSRSEMNVSTLELGDSALYLCASSLGSSGRNEQYFGPGTRLTVT.

In this sample, this clonotype turned up many times. The junction and the germline gene differ at one end; a read error may be behind it. J is TRBJ2-7 and V is TRBV20-1; either TRBD1 or TRBD2 may supply D (5 bases each). CDR3 length: 12 residues. CDR1 DFQATT and CDR2 SNEGSKA come from the germline V gene (reference sequence). The CDR3 reads CSARGDSYEQYF. The DNA for the CDR3 is TGCAGTGCAAGAGGGGACTCCTACGAGCAGTACTTC.

This clonotype has ten or more counts. The rearrangement joins TRBV13 to TRBJ2-5; possible D gene TRBD2, 5 bases. Germline V gene sequence: CDR1 PRHDT, CDR2 FYEKMQ (reference sequence). V lost 5 bases to trimming and J lost 5 bases, with 18 bases between them. This CDR3 has 15 residues. CDR3 region: CASSRGSANGETQYF. DNA of the CDR3: TGTGCCAGCAGCCGCGGGTCCGCGAACGGGGAGACCCAGTACTTC.

Regarding this clonotype: One base separates it from a far larger clone, so it is likely a read error. The chain has TRBV6-1 and TRBJ2-3, with D tentatively TRBD1 or TRBD2 (5 bases each). V was pared by 6 bases and J by 2 bases, with 15 bases between. CDR1 and CDR2 from the germline V gene are MNHNS and SASEGT. This CDR3 is 15 amino acids long. The CDR3 sequence is CASRLTGTITDTQYF. CDR3 DNA sequence: TGTGCCAGCAGACTAACCGGGACCATCACAGATACGCAGTATTTT.

This clonotype was observed at least ten times. This chain uses TRBV12-5 with TRBJ1-2; 7 bases align to TRBD1. With V trimmed by 4 bases and J by 4 bases, 9 bases remained unmatched. CDR1 is LGHNT, CDR2 FRNRAP, per germline. The CDR3 totals 15 residues. CDR3 loop: CASGSAGTESYGYTF. The CDR3 DNA reads TGTGCTAGTGGTTCCGCAGGGACAGAGAGCTATGGCTACACCTTC.

This clonotype has at least ten counts. The chain carries TRBV2 and TRBJ2-7; the D call may be TRBD1 or TRBD2 (5 bases each). Germline V gene data show CDR1 as SNHLY and CDR2 as FYNNEI. Trimming stripped 1 base from V and 3 bases from J, with 13 bases between. CDR3 length: 15 amino acids. The CDR3 sequence: CASSEGDRQVYEQYF. DNA for the CDR3: TGTGCCAGCAGTGAAGGGGACCGACAAGTCTACGAGCAGTACTTC.

In this sample, this clonotype turned up many times. The chain employs TRBV5-4 and TRBJ2-7; 7 bases match TRBD1. The CDR3 is 14 residues long. CDR1 and CDR2 (germline): SGHNT, YYREEE (reference sequence). V lost 1 base to trimming and J lost 2 bases; unmatched junction nucleotides: 3. The CDR3 loop reads CASSLSGQTYEQYF. As DNA, the CDR3 is TGTGCCAGCAGCTTGTCGGGACAGACCTACGAGCAGTACTTC.

This clonotype was counted at least ten times. This rearrangement joins TRBV6-5 to TRBJ2-3, with 8 bases identical to TRBD2. V was pared by 9 bases and J by 4 bases, with 9 bases of the junction left unmatched. Germline V gene sequence: CDR1 MNHEY, CDR2 SVGAGI. There are 14 residues in the CDR3. The CDR3 protein is CASRRGAGADTQYF. The CDR3 DNA follows: TGTGCCAGTCGGCGGGGGGCCGGGGCAGATACGCAGTATTTT.

In this sample, this clonotype turned up many times. The chain is built from TRBV2 and TRBJ2-7; no firm D call. Trimming cost V 7 bases and J 5 bases, with 18 bases left between them. Germline loops: CDR1 SNHLY, CDR2 FYNNEI. The CDR3 runs 14 residues. In DNA, the CDR3 is TGTGCCAGCACCCCGACCGTAGTATCCCACGAGCAGTACTTC. This codes for CASTPTVVSHEQYF. The full variable domain, in which reference TRBV2 and TRBJ2-7 provide the parts outside the CDR3, is EPEVTQTPSHQVTQMGQEVILRCVPISNHLYFYWYRQILGQKVEFLVSFYNNEISEKSEIFDDQFSVERPDGSNFTLKIRSTKLEDSAMYFCASTPTVVSHEQYFGPGTRLTVT.

This clonotype was observed at least ten times. The chain joins TRBV2 to TRBJ1-2; D might be TRBD1 (5 bases). CDR3 size: 14 residues. V lost 4 bases to trimming and J lost 4 bases, with 13 bases between them. From germline, CDR1 is SNHLY and CDR2 FYNNEI. The CDR3 reads CASSVRGGIYGYTF. The CDR3 coding sequence is TGTGCCAGCAGTGTCCGGGGGGGGATCTATGGCTACACCTTC.

This clonotype occurred a few times. This chain links TRBV6-1 with TRBJ1-1; 7 nucleotides align to TRBD1. Per germline, CDR1 MNHNS and CDR2 SASEGT. The CDR3 runs to 16 residues. V shed 9 bases and J 1 base; nucleotides not matched to a gene: 14. The CDR3 spells CASRTGTEIRNTEAFF. In DNA form, the CDR3 reads TGTGCCAGTCGCACTGGGACAGAGATAAGGAACACTGAAGCTTTCTTT.

Worth noting for this clonotype: A much larger clone lies one base from this, so it may be a read error. J is TRBJ1-1 and V is TRBV6-8; possible D gene TRBD1, 5 bases. The CDR3 contains 14 residues. Germline CDR1 reads MNHGY; CDR2 reads SAAAGT. The CDR3 reads CAIRDGGVNIEAFF. The CDR3 DNA is TGTGCCATCCGGGACGGAGGGGTCAACATTGAAGCTTTCTTT.

This clonotype was seen at least ten times. This chain joins TRBV7-2 and TRBJ2-3, with D tentatively TRBD1 (5 bases). CDR1 SGHTA and CDR2 FQGNSA come from the germline V gene. The V end was cut by 6 bases, the J end by 3 bases, with 16 bases between. CDR3 length: 15 residues. The CDR3 region has the DNA TGTGCCAGCAGTGCTAACGGCAGGGTTACAGATACGCAGTATTTT. Translating it yields CASSANGRVTDTQYF.

This clonotype was seen at least ten times. The gene calls are TRBV30 and TRBJ2-6; D is undetermined. The germline gives CDR1 GTSNPN, CDR2 SVGIG (reference sequence). The CDR3 has 16 residues. Trimming pared 2 bases from V and 2 bases from J, leaving 13 bases between. In nucleotides, the CDR3 is TGTGCCTGGAGTTTCGTGTGGGGAACTGGGGCCAACGTCCTGACTTTC. Protein: CAWSFVWGTGANVLTF.